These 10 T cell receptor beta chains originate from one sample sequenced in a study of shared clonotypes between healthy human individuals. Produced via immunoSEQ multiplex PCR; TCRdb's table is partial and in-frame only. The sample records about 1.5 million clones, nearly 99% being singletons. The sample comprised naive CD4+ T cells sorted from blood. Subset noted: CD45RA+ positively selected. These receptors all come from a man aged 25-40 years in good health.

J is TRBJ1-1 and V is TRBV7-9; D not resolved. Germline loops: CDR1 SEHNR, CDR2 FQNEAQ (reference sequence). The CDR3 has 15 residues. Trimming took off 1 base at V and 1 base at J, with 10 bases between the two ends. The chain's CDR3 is CASSLDGRPNTEAFF. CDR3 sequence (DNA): TGTGCCAGCAGCTTAGATGGCAGGCCGAACACTGAAGCTTTCTTT.

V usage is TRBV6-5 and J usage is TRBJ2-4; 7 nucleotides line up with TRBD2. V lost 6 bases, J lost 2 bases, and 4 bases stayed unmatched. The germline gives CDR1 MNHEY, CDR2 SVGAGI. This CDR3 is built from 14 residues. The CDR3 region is CASREGTTKNIQYF. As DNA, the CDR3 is TGTGCCAGCAGGGAGGGGACTACCAAAAACATTCAGTACTTC.

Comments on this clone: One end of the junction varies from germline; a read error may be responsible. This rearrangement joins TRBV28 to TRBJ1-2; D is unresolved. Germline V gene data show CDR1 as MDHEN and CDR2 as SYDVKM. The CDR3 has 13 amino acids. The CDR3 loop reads CASSLFGNFGYTF. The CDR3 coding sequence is TGTGCCAGCAGTTTATTTGGGAACTTTGGCTACACCTTC.

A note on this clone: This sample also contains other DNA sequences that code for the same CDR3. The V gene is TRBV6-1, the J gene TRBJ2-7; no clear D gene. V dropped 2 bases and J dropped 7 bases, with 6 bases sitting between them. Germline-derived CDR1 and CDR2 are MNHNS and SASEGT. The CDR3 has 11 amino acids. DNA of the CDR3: TGTGCCAGCAGTGAATATGGGGAGCAGTACTTC. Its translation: CASSEYGEQYF.

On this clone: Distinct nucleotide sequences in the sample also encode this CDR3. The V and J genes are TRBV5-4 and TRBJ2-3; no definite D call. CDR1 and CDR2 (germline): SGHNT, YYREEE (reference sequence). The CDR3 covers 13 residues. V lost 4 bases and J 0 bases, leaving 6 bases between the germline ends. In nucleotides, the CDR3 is TGTGCCAGCAGCACGGACAGCACAGATACGCAGTATTTT. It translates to CASSTDSTDTQYF.

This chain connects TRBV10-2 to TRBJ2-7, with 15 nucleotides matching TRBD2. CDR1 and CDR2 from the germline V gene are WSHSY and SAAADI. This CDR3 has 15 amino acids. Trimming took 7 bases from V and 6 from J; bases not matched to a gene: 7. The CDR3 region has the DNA TGCGCCAGCACCAAGGGACTAGCGGGAGGATTCGAGCAGTACTTC. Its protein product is CASTKGLAGGFEQYF.

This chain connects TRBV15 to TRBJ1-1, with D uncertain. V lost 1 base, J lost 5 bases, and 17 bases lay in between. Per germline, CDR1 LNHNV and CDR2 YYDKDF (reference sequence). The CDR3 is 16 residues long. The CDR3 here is CATSRVTGVGGTEAFF. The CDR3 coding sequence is TGTGCCACCAGCAGAGTTACCGGGGTAGGTGGGACTGAAGCTTTCTTT.

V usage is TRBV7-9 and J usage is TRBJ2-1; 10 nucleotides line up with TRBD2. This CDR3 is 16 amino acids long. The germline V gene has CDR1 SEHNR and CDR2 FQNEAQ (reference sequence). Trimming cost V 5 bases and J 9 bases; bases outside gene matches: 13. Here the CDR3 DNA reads TGTGCCAGCAGCAGAGAAGCGGGAGGGAGAATTCTTGAGCAGTTCTTC. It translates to CASSREAGGRILEQFF.

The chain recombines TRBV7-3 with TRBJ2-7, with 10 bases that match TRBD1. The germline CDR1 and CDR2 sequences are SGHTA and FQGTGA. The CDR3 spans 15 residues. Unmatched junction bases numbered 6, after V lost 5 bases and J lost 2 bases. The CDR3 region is CASSLGQGLAYEQYF. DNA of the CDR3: TGTGCCAGCAGCCTGGGACAGGGGTTGGCCTACGAGCAGTACTTC.

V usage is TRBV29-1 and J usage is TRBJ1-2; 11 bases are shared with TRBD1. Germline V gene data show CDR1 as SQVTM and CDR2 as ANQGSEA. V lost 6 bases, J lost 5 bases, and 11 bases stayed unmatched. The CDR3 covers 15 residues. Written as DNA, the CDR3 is TGCAGCGTCGATTCTCGAGGACAGGGGGCTTATGGCTACACCTTC. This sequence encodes CSVDSRGQGAYGYTF.